This TCR beta chain was captured in a study of blood T cells in healthy people across ages. Across the whole study: Per two T cells, about one barcoded beta molecule was captured through template switching.

Alongside a J-beta primer mix, a sample-barcoded 5' primer served in a second PCR lasting about 6 to 11 cycles. Using its own MiXCR run on the 5' RACE reads, TCRdb lists one record per CDR3 protein. The sample records around 1,000,000 distinct CDR3 sequences, more than 30% being singletons. As concerns this clonotype: Antigen: not known.

Findings and limits, study-wide: Roughly linear declines in TCR beta diversity per million T cells occurred with age. Changes in expanded clonotypes were possibly confounded, as the CMV status of donors was unknown.

The TCR originated in a young man in good health. The sequenced sample was blood.

In DNA form, the CDR3 reads TGTGCCAGCAGCAGAGACGGCACCGGGGAGCTGTTTTTT. Its protein is CASSRDGTGELFF. The chain is built from TRBV27 and TRBJ2-2; D not certain. The germline V gene encodes CDR1 MNHEY and CDR2 SMNVEV (reference sequence). The germline V and J ends were trimmed by 6 bases and 4 bases, with 9 bases remaining between them. This CDR3 contains 13 residues.